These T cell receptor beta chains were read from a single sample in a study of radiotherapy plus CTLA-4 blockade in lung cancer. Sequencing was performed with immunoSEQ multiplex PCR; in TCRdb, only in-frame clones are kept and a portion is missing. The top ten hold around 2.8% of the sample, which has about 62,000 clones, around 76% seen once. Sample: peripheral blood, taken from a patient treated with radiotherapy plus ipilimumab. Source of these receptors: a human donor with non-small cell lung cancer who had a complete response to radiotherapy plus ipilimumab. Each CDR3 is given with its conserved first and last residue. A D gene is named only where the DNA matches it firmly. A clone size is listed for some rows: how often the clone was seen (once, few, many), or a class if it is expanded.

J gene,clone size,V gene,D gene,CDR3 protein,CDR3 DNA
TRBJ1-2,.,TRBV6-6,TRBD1,CASTPTGWSGYTF,TGTGCCAGCACCCCGACAGGGTGGAGTGGCTACACCTTC
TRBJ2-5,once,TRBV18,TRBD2,CASSPGLPEETQYF,TGTGCCAGCTCACCGGGACTACCGGAGGAGACCCAGTACTTC
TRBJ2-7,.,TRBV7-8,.,CASSLVSGFSRSSYEQYF,TGTGCCAGCAGCTTAGTTAGCGGTTTCAGCCGGAGCTCCTACGAGCAGTACTTC
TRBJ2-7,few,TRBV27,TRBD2,CASSLTSGRASVYEQYF,TGTGCCAGCAGTTTGACTAGCGGGAGGGCCTCGGTCTACGAGCAGTACTTC
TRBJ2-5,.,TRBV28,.,CASSLKRGWQYF,TGTGCCAGCAGTTTAAAGAGGGGGTGGCAGTACTTC
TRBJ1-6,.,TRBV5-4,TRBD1,CATSQETGGNSPLHF,TGTGCCACCTCCCAGGAGACAGGGGGAAATTCACCCCTCCACTTT
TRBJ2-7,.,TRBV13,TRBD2,CASSFPGLAGGPSGREQYF,TGTGCCAGCAGCTTCCCCGGACTAGCGGGAGGCCCCTCCGGGAGGGAGCAGTACTTC
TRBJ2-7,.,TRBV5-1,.,CASSLVPPSNEQYF,TGCGCCAGCAGCTTGGTCCCCCCTAGCAACGAGCAGTACTTC
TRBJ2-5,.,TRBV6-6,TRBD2,CASRGLAGGYQETQYF,TGTGCCAGCAGGGGCCTAGCGGGGGGGTACCAAGAGACCCAGTACTTC
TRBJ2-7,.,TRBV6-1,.,CASSPFQVRYEQYF,TGTGCCAGCAGTCCTTTCCAGGTGAGATACGAGCAGTACTTC
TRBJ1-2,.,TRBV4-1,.,CASSQSRWLGGYTF,TGCGCCAGCAGCCAGAGCAGGTGGTTGGGTGGCTACACCTTC
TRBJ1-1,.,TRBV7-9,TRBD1,CASSLPSPTGGNTEAFF,TGTGCCAGCAGCTTACCCTCCCCGACAGGGGGGAACACTGAAGCTTTCTTT
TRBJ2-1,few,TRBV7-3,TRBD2,CASSPQAGEGNEQFF,TGTGCCAGCAGCCCCCAAGCGGGAGAAGGGAATGAGCAGTTCTTC
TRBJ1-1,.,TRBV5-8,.,CASSLSARRNTEAFF,TGTGCCAGCAGCTTGTCAGCCCGGAGGAACACTGAAGCTTTCTTT
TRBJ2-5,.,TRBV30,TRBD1,CAWGSTGGWETQYF,TGTGCCTGGGGGTCGACAGGGGGATGGGAGACCCAGTACTTC
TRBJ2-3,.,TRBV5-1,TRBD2,CASSSNSSGRAFDTQYF,TGCGCCAGCAGCTCAAATTCTAGCGGGAGGGCCTTTGATACGCAGTATTTT
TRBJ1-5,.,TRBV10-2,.,CASSESFIYQPQHF,TGCGCCAGCAGTGAGTCTTTCATTTATCAGCCCCAGCATTTT
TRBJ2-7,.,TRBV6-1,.,CASSEVDTSGYEQYF,TGTGCCAGCAGTGAAGTGGACACATCGGGCTACGAGCAGTACTTC
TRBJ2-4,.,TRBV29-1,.,CSVGTRGNQYF,TGCAGCGTTGGAACTAGAGGGAATCAGTACTTC
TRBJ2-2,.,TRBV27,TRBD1,CASSPRTGWDTGELFF,TGTGCCAGCAGTCCACGGACAGGTTGGGACACCGGGGAGCTGTTTTTT
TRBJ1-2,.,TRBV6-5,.,CASSVAYGYTF,TGTGCCAGCAGCGTAGCCTATGGCTACACCTTC
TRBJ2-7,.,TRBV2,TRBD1,CASGRGPYEQYF,TGTGCCAGCGGTAGGGGGCCCTACGAGCAGTACTTC
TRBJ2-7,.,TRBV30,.,CAWMGRAGEQYF,TGTGCCTGGATGGGCAGGGCGGGGGAGCAGTACTTC
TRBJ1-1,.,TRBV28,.,CASSSPRWAGLEAFF,TGTGCCAGCAGCTCTCCCCGGTGGGCGGGGCTTGAAGCTTTCTTT
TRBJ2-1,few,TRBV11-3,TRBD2,CASSFGLAGEDEQFF,TGTGCCAGCAGCTTTGGACTAGCGGGGGAGGATGAGCAGTTCTTC
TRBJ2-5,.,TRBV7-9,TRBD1,CASSSTGDGETQYF,TGTGCCAGCAGCTCAACAGGGGATGGGGAGACCCAGTACTTC
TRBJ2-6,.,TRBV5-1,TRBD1,CASKGQGAPSGANVLTF,TGCGCCAGCAAGGGACAGGGGGCTCCTTCTGGGGCCAACGTCCTGACTTTC
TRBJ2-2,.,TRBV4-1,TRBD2,CASSQLAGEHTGELFF,TGCGCCAGCAGCCAACTAGCGGGAGAACACACCGGGGAGCTGTTTTTT
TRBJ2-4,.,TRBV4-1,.,CASSQDWYQDGTKNIQYF,TGCGCCAGCAGCCAAGATTGGTACCAGGACGGGACCAAAAACATTCAGTACTTC
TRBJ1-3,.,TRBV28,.,CASSRLGNAGNTIYF,TGTGCCAGCAGTCGCCTCGGGAACGCTGGAAACACCATATATTTT
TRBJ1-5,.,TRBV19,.,CASSISWENQPQHF,TGTGCCAGTAGTATCTCGTGGGAGAATCAGCCCCAGCATTTT
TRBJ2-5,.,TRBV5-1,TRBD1,CASNRGFQETQYF,TGCGCCAGCAACAGGGGATTTCAAGAGACCCAGTACTTC
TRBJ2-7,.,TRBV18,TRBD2,CASSPLKGLAYGAGEQYF,TGTGCCAGCTCACCACTTAAAGGACTAGCGTATGGGGCGGGCGAGCAGTACTTC
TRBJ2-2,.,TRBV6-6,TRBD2,CASSGGWAGTGELFF,TGTGCCAGCAGCGGGGGGTGGGCCGGCACCGGGGAGCTGTTTTTT
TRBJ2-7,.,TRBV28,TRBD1,CATDRGLGLEQYF,TGTGCCACCGACAGGGGGCTAGGCCTCGAGCAGTACTTC
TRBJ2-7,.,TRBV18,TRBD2,CASSSGDGPYEQYF,TGTGCCAGTTCGAGCGGGGACGGACCCTACGAGCAGTACTTC
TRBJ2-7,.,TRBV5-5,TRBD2,CASSLGLGRNYEQYF,TGTGCCAGCAGCTTGGGTCTCGGGAGGAACTACGAGCAGTACTTC
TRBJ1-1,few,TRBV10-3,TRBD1,CAIRKGQGGDEAFF,TGTGCCATCAGGAAGGGACAGGGGGGCGATGAAGCTTTCTTT
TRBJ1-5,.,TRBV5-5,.,CASSSRPQTVNQPQHF,TGTGCCAGCAGCTCCCGCCCCCAGACAGTCAATCAGCCCCAGCATTTT
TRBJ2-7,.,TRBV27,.,CASSLRGRGSYEQYF,TGTGCCAGCAGTTTGAGAGGGCGGGGCTCCTACGAGCAGTACTTC
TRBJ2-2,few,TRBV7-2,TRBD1,CASSFGQGRTGELFF,TGTGCCAGCAGCTTCGGACAGGGTCGGACCGGGGAGCTGTTTTTT
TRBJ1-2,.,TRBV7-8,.,CASSLSGQKNYGYTF,TGTGCCAGCAGCTTATCGGGACAAAAGAACTATGGCTACACCTTC
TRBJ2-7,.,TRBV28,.,CASSFLLGASGTYERYF,TGTGCCAGCAGTTTCCTGCTGGGGGCTAGCGGAACCTACGAGCGGTACTTC
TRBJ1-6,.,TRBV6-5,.,CASSYPTGSPLHF,TGTGCCAGCAGTTACCCTACTGGTTCACCCCTCCACTTT
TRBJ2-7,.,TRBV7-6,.,CASGQTESSYEQYF,TGTGCCAGCGGACAGACAGAAAGCTCCTACGAGCAGTACTTC
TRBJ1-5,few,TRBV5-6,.,CASSQGLAGNYQPQHF,TGTGCCAGCAGCCAGGGGTTGGCGGGCAACTATCAGCCCCAGCATTTT
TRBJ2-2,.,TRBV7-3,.,CASRSNGRANTGELFF,TGTGCCAGCAGATCGAACGGGAGAGCTAACACCGGGGAGCTGTTTTTT
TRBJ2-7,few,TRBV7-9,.,CASSLAADSSYEQYF,TGTGCCAGCAGCTTAGCGGCTGACAGTTCCTACGAGCAGTACTTC
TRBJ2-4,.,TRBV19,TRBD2,CASSDLAGGHKNIQYF,TGTGCCAGTAGCGACCTAGCGGGGGGGCACAAAAACATTCAGTACTTC
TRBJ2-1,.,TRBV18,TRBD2,CASSPPKAGGGINEQFF,TGTGCCAGCTCACCACCGAAGGCGGGGGGCGGGATCAATGAGCAGTTCTTC
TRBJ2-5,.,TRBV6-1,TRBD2,CASNLAGGRGETQYF,TGTGCCAGCAATCTAGCGGGAGGGCGAGGAGAGACCCAGTACTTC
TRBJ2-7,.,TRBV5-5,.,CATRQRLDSYEQYF,TGTGCCACCAGACAAAGACTGGACTCCTACGAGCAGTACTTC
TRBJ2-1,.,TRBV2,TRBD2,CASRGGRAGNEQFF,TGTGCCAGCAGAGGCGGGAGGGCCGGGAATGAGCAGTTCTTC
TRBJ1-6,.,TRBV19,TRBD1,CASRRTGWDNSPLHF,TGTGCCAGTAGAAGGACAGGTTGGGATAATTCACCCCTCCACTTT